This note documents a single T cell receptor beta chain sequence. The antigen is undetermined. This CDR3 is 15 amino acids long. Between the trimmed V and J ends, which lost 0 bases and 4 bases, there was a span of 12 bases. Germline V gene sequence: CDR1 LGHNA, CDR2 YSLEER. This sample stems from a study of CD8+ T cells in alopecia areata. The overall study: Treated patients were given oral tofacitinib, which was dosed at 5 to 10 mg twice daily. Severity scoring for treated patients was based on the percentage of affected scalp area.

Study-wide results and limits: It was observed that many expanded lesional clones persisted in scalp and blood during tofacitinib.

Investigators isolated RNA and reverse transcribed it into cDNA to act as the sequencing template. The data were produced by immunoSEQ multiplex PCR, yet TCRdb's version contains in-frame clones alone and is incomplete. The table lists 80,000 or so clones, approximately 64% of them singletons, with 23% in the top ten. Treatment reported: oral pan-JAK inhibitor, 5-10 mg twice daily. From alopecia areata patients, lesional scalp punch biopsies and peripheral blood were collected. The clonotype comes from a human donor with alopecia areata. This rearrangement joins TRBV4-3 to TRBJ2-5, with D possibly matching TRBD2 (5 bases). The source was CD8+ T cells sorted from blood, collected at week 24, from a patient treated with tofacitinib. In nucleotides, the CDR3 is TGCGCCAGCAGCCAAGATCTAGCACCCCGAGAGACCCAGTACTTC. Translating it yields CASSQDLAPRETQYF.